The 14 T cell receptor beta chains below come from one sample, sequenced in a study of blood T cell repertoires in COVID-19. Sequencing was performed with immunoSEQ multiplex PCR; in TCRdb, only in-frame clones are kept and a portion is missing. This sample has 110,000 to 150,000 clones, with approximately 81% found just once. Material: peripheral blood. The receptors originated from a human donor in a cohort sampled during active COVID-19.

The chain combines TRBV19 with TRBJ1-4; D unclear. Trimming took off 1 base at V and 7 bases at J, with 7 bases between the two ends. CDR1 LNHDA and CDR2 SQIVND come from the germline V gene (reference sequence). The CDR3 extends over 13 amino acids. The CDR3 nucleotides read TGTGCCAGTAGTATAGGCGTTGGTGAAAAACTGTTTTTT. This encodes CASSIGVGEKLFF.

CDR3 region: CASSLGGGEGAFF. CDR3 nucleotide sequence: TGTGCCAGCAGCCTTGGCGGTGGGGAGGGAGCTTTCTTT. The gene calls are TRBV14 and TRBJ1-1; no reliable D call. Germline loops: CDR1 SGHDN, CDR2 FVKESK. V lost 4 bases and J lost 10, with 16 bases in between. This CDR3 comprises 13 residues.

The CDR3 sequence: CATSRSGNYEQYF. CDR3 DNA: TGTGCCACCAGCCGCAGCGGGAACTACGAGCAGTACTTC. This chain joins TRBV15 and TRBJ2-7, with 7 bases identical to TRBD2. The CDR3 loop spans 13 amino acids. V lost 5 bases, J lost 3 bases, and 4 bases stayed unmatched. Germline V gives CDR1 LNHNV, CDR2 YYDKDF (reference sequence).

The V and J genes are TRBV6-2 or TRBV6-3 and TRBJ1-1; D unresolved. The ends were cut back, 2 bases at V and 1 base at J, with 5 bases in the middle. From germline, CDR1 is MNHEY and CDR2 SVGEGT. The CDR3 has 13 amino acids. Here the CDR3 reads CASSYPGNTEAFF. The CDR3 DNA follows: TGTGCCAGCAGTTACCCGGGGAACACTGAAGCTTTCTTT.

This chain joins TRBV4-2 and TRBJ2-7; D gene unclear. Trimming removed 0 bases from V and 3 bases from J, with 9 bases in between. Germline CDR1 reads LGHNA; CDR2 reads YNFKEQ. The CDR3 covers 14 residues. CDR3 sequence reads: CASSQDLTLYEQYF. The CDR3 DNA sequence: TGTGCCAGCAGCCAAGATTTGACTCTCTACGAGCAGTACTTC.

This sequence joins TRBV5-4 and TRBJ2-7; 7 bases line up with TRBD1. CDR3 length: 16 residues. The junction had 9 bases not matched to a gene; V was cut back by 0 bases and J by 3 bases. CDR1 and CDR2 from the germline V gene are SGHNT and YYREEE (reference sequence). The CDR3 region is CASSLEATRGLYEQYF. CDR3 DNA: TGTGCCAGCAGCTTGGAGGCGACGAGGGGGCTCTACGAGCAGTACTTC. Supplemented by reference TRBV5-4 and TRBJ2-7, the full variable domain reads ETGVTQSPTHLIKTRGQQVTLRCSSQSGHNTVSWYQQALGQGPQFIFQYYREEENGRGNFPPRFSGLQFPNYSSELNVNALELDDSALYLCASSLEATRGLYEQYFGPGTRLTVT.

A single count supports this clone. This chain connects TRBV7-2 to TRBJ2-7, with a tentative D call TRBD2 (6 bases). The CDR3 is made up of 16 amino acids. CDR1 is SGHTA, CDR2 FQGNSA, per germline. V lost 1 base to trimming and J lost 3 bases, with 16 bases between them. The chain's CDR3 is CASSLGLSGTYYEQYF. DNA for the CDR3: TGTGCCAGCAGCTTAGGGCTTAGCGGAACTTACTACGAGCAGTACTTC.

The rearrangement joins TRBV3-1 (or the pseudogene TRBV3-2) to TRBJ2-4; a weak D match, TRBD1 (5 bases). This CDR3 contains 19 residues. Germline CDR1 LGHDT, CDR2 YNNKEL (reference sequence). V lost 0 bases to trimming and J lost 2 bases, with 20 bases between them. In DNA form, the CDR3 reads TGTGCCAGCAGCCAAGATCCCCAGGGCAATCACCTATCCAAAAACATTCAGTACTTC. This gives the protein CASSQDPQGNHLSKNIQYF.

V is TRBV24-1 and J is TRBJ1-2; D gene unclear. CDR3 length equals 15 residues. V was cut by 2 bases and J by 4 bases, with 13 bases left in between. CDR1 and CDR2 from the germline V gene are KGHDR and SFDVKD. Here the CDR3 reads CATSDSATEFYGYTF. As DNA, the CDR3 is TGTGCCACCAGTGATTCTGCTACAGAGTTCTATGGCTACACCTTC.

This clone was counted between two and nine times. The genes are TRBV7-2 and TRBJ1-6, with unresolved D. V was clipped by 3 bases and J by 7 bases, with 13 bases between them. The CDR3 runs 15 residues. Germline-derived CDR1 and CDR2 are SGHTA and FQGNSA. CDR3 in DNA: TGTGCCAGCAGCTTCGGTCAGGCAATCAATTCACCCCTCCACTTT. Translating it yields CASSFGQAINSPLHF.

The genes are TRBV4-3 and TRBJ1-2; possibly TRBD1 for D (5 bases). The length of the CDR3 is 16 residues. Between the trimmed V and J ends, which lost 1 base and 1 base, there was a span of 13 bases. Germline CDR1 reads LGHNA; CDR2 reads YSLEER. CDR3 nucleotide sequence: TGCGCCAGCAGCCAAGTAGGGGCCCGGTTTAACTATGGCTACACCTTC. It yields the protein CASSQVGARFNYGYTF.

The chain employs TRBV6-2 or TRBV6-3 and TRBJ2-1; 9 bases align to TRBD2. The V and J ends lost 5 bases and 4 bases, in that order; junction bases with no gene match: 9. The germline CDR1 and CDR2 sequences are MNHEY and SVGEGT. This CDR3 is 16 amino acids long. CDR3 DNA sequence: TGTGCCAGCAGTCGAATTACTAGCGGGTTATACAATGAGCAGTTCTTC. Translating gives CASSRITSGLYNEQFF.

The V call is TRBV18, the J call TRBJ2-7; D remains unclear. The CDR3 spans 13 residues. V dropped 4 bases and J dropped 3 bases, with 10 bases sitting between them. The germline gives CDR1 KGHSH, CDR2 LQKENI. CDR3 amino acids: CASSLPTGYEQYF. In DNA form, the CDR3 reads TGTGCCAGCTCACTTCCGACTGGCTACGAGCAGTACTTC.

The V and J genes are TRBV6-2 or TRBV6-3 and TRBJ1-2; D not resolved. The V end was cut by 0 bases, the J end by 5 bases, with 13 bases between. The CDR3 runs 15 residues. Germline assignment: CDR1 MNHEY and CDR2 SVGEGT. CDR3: CASSYSNIGAYGYTF. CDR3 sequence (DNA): TGTGCCAGCAGTTACTCGAATATCGGTGCTTATGGCTACACCTTC.